The present entry profiles one TCR beta chain with its context. The antigen is unknown. The data derive from a study of OX40 agonist ivuxolimab in advanced cancers. Study-level background: Every 2 weeks, ivuxolimab was infused into the patients intravenously at between 0.01 and 10 mg/kg.

Findings of the study overall: Clones of CD4+ and CD8+ blood T cells grew by week 6 at doses of 0.1 to 3.0 mg/kg. Averaging showed that CD8+ T cells had more expanded clones than CD4+ did.

Peripheral blood came from all dose cohorts at three timepoints. CDR1 is SGHVS, CDR2 FQNEAQ, per germline. The ends lost 2 bases at V and 0 bases at J; junction bases unmatched: 6. This CDR3 contains 17 residues. The assay was immunoSEQ multiplex PCR, and TCRdb's table has in-frame clones only and misses some. The sample lists some 100,000 clones, approximately 92% occurring once. The chain has TRBV7-8 and TRBJ1-2, with 10 bases identical to TRBD1. Sequencing used CD4+ or CD8+ T cells sorted from blood, obtained in a trial of the OX40 agonist ivuxolimab. The source is an adult with an advanced solid tumor such as melanoma, head and neck, liver or kidney cancer. The CDR3 DNA follows: TGTGCCAGCAGCTTATGGTCAGGACAGGGGGCTAACTATGGCTACACCTTC. It translates to CASSLWSGQGANYGYTF.